These T cell receptor beta chains were read from a single sample in a study of Graves' ophthalmopathy and Graves' hyperthyroidism. TCRdb processed the multiplex PCR reads anew with MiXCR; each CDR3 protein has one entry. The repertoire holds 400,000 to 450,000 distinct CDR3 sequences, more than 20% seen once, with roughly 3% in the top ten. The sample taken for sequencing was peripheral blood. The receptors stem from a woman aged 18-29 years with stable Graves' hyperthyroidism. CDR3s include the opening cysteine and the closing phenylalanine or tryptophan. D genes are given only for firm matches. Expanded clones are given a class, and other clones once, few, many or no size at all.

V	size	D	J	CDR3	DNA
TRBV30	few	.	TRBJ1-5	CAWKGQGNQPQHF	TGTGCCTGGAAGGGGCAGGGAAATCAGCCCCAGCATTTT
TRBV6-1	.	.	TRBJ1-6	CASSERDAPTLHF	TGTGCCAGCAGTGAACGGGACGCTCCTACCCTCCACTTT
TRBV7-6	.	TRBD2	TRBJ2-7	CASSLKTSWEQYF	TGTGCCAGCAGCTTAAAGACTAGCTGGGAGCAGTACTTC
TRBV6-5	many	.	TRBJ1-2	CASSYSGYGYTF	TGTGCCAGCAGTTACTCGGGGTATGGCTACACCTTC
TRBV11-3	many	TRBD1	TRBJ1-2	CASSLDRALIYGYTF	TGTGCCAGCAGCCTCGACAGGGCTCTCATCTATGGCTACACCTTC
TRBV6-2/TRBV6-3	many	TRBD1	TRBJ1-5	CASRTQGRQPQHF	TGTGCCAGCCGTACACAGGGGCGTCAGCCCCAGCATTTT
TRBV15	many	TRBD1	TRBJ2-7	CATSTGTGSYEQYF	TGTGCCACCAGCACCGGGACAGGCTCCTACGAGCAGTACTTC
TRBV24-1	.	.	TRBJ1-1	CATEAGGGAFF	TGTGCCACCGAAGCGGGGGGGGGAGCTTTCTTT
TRBV7-2	many	TRBD1	TRBJ1-2	CASSLGPGQGLGYTF	TGTGCCAGCAGCTTAGGGCCGGGACAGGGGCTTGGCTACACCTTC
TRBV12-3/TRBV12-4	many	TRBD1	TRBJ1-5	CASSLATGPRQPQHF	TGTGCCAGCAGTTTAGCGACAGGGCCCCGGCAGCCCCAGCATTTT
TRBV5-1	many	.	TRBJ2-5	CASSYQQGDQETQYF	TGCGCCAGCAGCTATCAACAGGGCGACCAAGAGACCCAGTACTTC
TRBV6-1	many	TRBD1	TRBJ2-7	CASSTGGGYEQYF	TGTGCCAGCAGTACAGGGGGCGGGTACGAGCAGTACTTC
TRBV7-2	many	.	TRBJ2-5	CASSLLPGRNGRDGTQYF	TGTGCCAGCAGCTTACTCCCCGGCCGCAACGGCAGGGATGGGACCCAGTACTTC
TRBV24-1	many	TRBD1	TRBJ2-5	CATSDFRQGSLETQYF	TGTGCCACCAGTGATTTCAGACAGGGATCGTTAGAGACCCAGTACTTC
TRBV11-1	many	.	TRBJ1-2	CASSLAVTGTSGYTF	TGTGCCAGCAGCTTAGCGGTTACAGGGACCTCTGGCTACACCTTC
TRBV6-5	.	.	TRBJ1-2	CASSYSSPDNYGYTF	TGTGCCAGCAGTTACTCGTCGCCAGATAACTATGGCTACACCTTC
TRBV5-1	many	TRBD2	TRBJ2-2	CASSPGLVRGELFF	TGCGCCAGCAGCCCGGGACTAGTTCGCGGGGAGCTGTTTTTT
TRBV13	many	.	TRBJ2-1	CASSLEANEQLF	TGTGCCAGCAGCTTAGAAGCAAATGAGCAGCTCTTC
TRBV5-1	many	TRBD1	TRBJ1-2	CASSPRGQEYGYTF	TGCGCCAGCAGCCCGAGGGGACAGGAGTATGGCTACACCTTC
TRBV6-5	few	.	TRBJ1-6	CASSYSWTSSYNSPLHF	TGTGCCAGCAGTTACTCGTGGACAAGCTCCTATAATTCACCCCTCCACTTT
TRBV6-1	many	.	TRBJ1-6	CASSGQGRDSPLHF	TGTGCCAGCAGTGGCCAAGGACGGGATTCACCCCTCCACTTT
TRBV5-1	many	TRBD1	TRBJ2-2	CASSHPDRGFGELFF	TGCGCCAGCAGCCACCCGGACAGGGGTTTCGGGGAGCTGTTTTTT
TRBV20-1	many	.	TRBJ2-7	CRPRGGPDF	TGCAGACCGAGGGGGGGGCCAGACTTC
TRBV15	many	.	TRBJ1-2	CATSRVRTSGYGYTF	TGTGCCACCAGCAGAGTGCGTACTTCGGGGTATGGCTACACCTTC
TRBV20-1	.	TRBD1	TRBJ2-7	CSASLTGAYEQYF	TGCAGTGCTAGCTTGACAGGGGCCTACGAGCAGTACTTC
TRBV20-1	many	TRBD2	TRBJ2-2	CSAPGTSATGELFF	TGCAGTGCTCCGGGGACTAGCGCGACCGGGGAGCTGTTTTTT
TRBV6-1	.	.	TRBJ1-2	CASSAGRGRSYGYTF	TGTGCCAGCAGTGCCGGTAGGGGCCGGAGCTATGGCTACACCTTC
TRBV12-3/TRBV12-4	many	.	TRBJ1-6	CASSLGLNSPLHF	TGTGCCAGCAGTTTAGGACTGAATTCACCCCTCCACTTT